This TCR beta chain is drawn from a study of Graves' ophthalmopathy and Graves' hyperthyroidism. The junction had 3 bases not matched to a gene; V was cut back by 5 bases and J by 2 bases. Looked up from germline, CDR1 is SGHTA and CDR2 is FQGNSA. This CDR3 has 16 amino acids. This clonotype was picked up many times. Amplification of the TCR beta CDR3 regions used RNA transcripts (as template). RT-PCR in the first round used HTBI primers; a second-round multiplex PCR followed. Using its own MiXCR run on the multiplex PCR reads, TCRdb lists one record per CDR3 protein. Of a few hundred thousand distinct CDR3 sequences in the sample, 15% to 17% are singletons; the top ten hold 5.5% to 7%.

The source material was peripheral blood. The TCR originated in a woman between 18 and 29 years old with stable Graves' hyperthyroidism. J is TRBJ2-4 and V is TRBV7-2; 13 bases fit TRBD2. The CDR3 DNA follows: TGTGCCAGCAGCCCGGGACTAGCGGGGACCAAAAACATTCAGTACTTC. This encodes CASSPGLAGTKNIQYF.